This entry describes one T cell receptor beta chain. The data stem from a study of T cell responses to AZD1222 COVID-19 vaccine. The CDR3 sequence is 14 residues long. Germline CDR1 reads MDHEN; CDR2 reads SYDVKM. V dropped 4 bases and J dropped 10 bases, with 14 bases sitting between them. This table comes from immunoSEQ multiplex PCR, and its TCRdb copy is limited to in-frame clones, with some not included. The sample shows about 130,000 clones, over 90% of them seen only once. The genes are TRBV28 and TRBJ1-6; no definite D call. Sequencing used peripheral blood, obtained on day 0 of AZD1222 vaccination. The TCR originated in an adult in good health. In DNA, the CDR3 is TGTGCCAGCAGTTCCCCCGGGGAGGAATCACCCCTCCACTTT. The encoded protein is CASSSPGEESPLHF.